These 22 T cell receptor beta chains share one sample of origin, sequenced in a study of blood T cell repertoires in COVID-19. The protocol was immunoSEQ multiplex PCR, while the TCRdb copy is restricted to in-frame clones and leaves out a portion. The sample contains more than 150,000 clones, 81% of which appear only once. The sequenced sample was peripheral blood. The receptors were sampled from a woman older than 75 with COVID-19, enrolled during active disease.

This clone was counted between two and nine times. The rearrangement joins TRBV6-5 to TRBJ1-5, with TRBD1 matching over 8 bases. The germline V gene has CDR1 MNHEY and CDR2 SVGAGI. V dropped 6 bases and J dropped 5; count of bases not matched to a gene: 3. This CDR3 contains 13 residues. The DNA of the CDR3 is TGTGCCAGCAGGTTACAGGGGGATCAGCCCCAGCATTTT. Translation gives CASRLQGDQPQHF.

The V call is TRBV7-8, the J call TRBJ2-2; D may be TRBD2 (6 bases). Germline loops: CDR1 SGHVS, CDR2 FQNEAQ. The CDR3 totals 19 residues. V was clipped by 2 bases and J by 1 base, with 20 bases between them. CDR3 loop: CASSLRLPVGGMNTGELFF. The CDR3 nucleotides read TGTGCCAGCAGCTTAAGGCTCCCGGTGGGCGGGATGAACACCGGGGAGCTGTTTTTT.

This clone was picked up a small number of times. The chain joins TRBV19 to TRBJ1-1; 11 bases match TRBD1. Germline V lookup: CDR1 LNHDA, CDR2 SQIVND (reference sequence). Trimming took 3 bases from V and 1 from J; bases not matched to a gene: 7. The CDR3 is made up of 17 amino acids. The CDR3 nucleotides read TGTGCCAGTAGTATGCTGGGGACAGGGGGGCCGAACACTGAAGCTTTCTTT. Translated: CASSMLGTGGPNTEAFF.

In this sample, this clone turned up a few times. This sequence joins TRBV11-1 and TRBJ2-7, with 7 bases lining up with TRBD1. V lost 5 bases, J lost 5 bases, and 6 bases stayed unmatched. The CDR3 spans 13 residues. Germline V gives CDR1 SGHAT, CDR2 FQDESV (reference sequence). In nucleotides, the CDR3 is TGTGCCAGCAGCCTCCGACAGGGCCACGAGCAGTACTTC. Its translation is CASSLRQGHEQYF.

The rearrangement uses TRBV19 and TRBJ2-5; no clear D gene. Germline CDR1 is LNHDA and CDR2 is SQIVND (reference sequence). V was cut by 4 bases and J by 1 base, with 13 bases left in between. This CDR3 is built from 15 residues. The CDR3 sequence is CASSTFLGSQETQYF. The CDR3 DNA reads TGTGCCAGTAGTACCTTCTTGGGCAGCCAAGAGACCCAGTACTTC.

This sequence joins TRBV7-2 and TRBJ2-7; D is undetermined. Germline V gene lookup returns CDR1 SGHTA and CDR2 FQGNSA. The V gene lost 5 bases and the J gene lost 2 bases, with 13 bases spanning the gap. This CDR3 has 14 amino acids. The CDR3 DNA reads TGTGCCAGCAGCCCCCGCTCGGGTGCCTACGAGCAGTACTTC. Protein product: CASSPRSGAYEQYF.

This clone showed up just a few times. This chain connects TRBV28 to TRBJ2-1; 14 bases line up with TRBD2. The trim removed 5 bases at V and 0 bases at J, leaving 9 bases unmatched. Germline V gene lookup returns CDR1 MDHEN and CDR2 SYDVKM. The CDR3 is made up of 19 amino acids. CDR3: CASSPGTSGRITSYNEQFF. The DNA for the CDR3 is TGTGCCAGCAGTCCCGGGACTAGCGGGAGAATCACCTCCTACAATGAGCAGTTCTTC. The whole variable domain, filled in from reference TRBV28 and TRBJ2-1, reads DVKVTQSSRYLVKRTGEKVFLECVQDMDHENMFWYRQDPGLGLRLIYFSYDVKMKEKGDIPEGYSVSREKKERFSLILESASTNQTSMYLCASSPGTSGRITSYNEQFFGPGTRLTVL.

This clone was seen more than once but under ten times. The chain is built from TRBV5-1 and TRBJ1-2; 10 positions match TRBD1. Germline V lookup: CDR1 SGHRS, CDR2 YFSETQ. The CDR3 is 14 residues long. V dropped 5 bases and J dropped 2; count of bases not matched to a gene: 3. CDR3 protein: CASRTGGSNYGYTF. CDR3 bases: TGCGCCAGCAGGACAGGGGGCTCAAACTATGGCTACACCTTC.

The rearrangement links TRBV6-5 to TRBJ2-3, with 7 bases lining up with TRBD1. Per the germline V gene, CDR1 is MNHEY and CDR2 is SVGAGI. J lost 1 base, V lost 5 bases, and 6 bases had no gene match. CDR3 length: 15 amino acids. The CDR3 loop is CASSQLTGGTDTQYF. The DNA of the CDR3 is TGTGCCAGCAGTCAGCTAACAGGGGGCACAGATACGCAGTATTTT.

The V and J genes are TRBV7-2 and TRBJ2-1; 10 bases match TRBD2. Germline V lookup: CDR1 SGHTA, CDR2 FQGNSA. This CDR3 spans 15 amino acids. The ends lost 0 bases at V and 9 bases at J; junction bases unmatched: 5. The CDR3 here is CASSLAPSSGGEQFF. The CDR3 nucleotides are TGTGCCAGCAGCTTAGCGCCGTCTAGCGGGGGTGAGCAGTTCTTC.

This chain connects TRBV18 to TRBJ1-2; the D gene is possibly TRBD1 (5 bases). The germline V and J ends were trimmed by 3 bases and 4 bases, with 18 bases remaining between them. Per germline, CDR1 KGHSH and CDR2 LQKENI. CDR3 length: 16 residues. The CDR3 DNA follows: TGTGCCAGCTCACCTGTATCTAGGGGCCCTATCTATGGCTACACCTTC. Residues: CASSPVSRGPIYGYTF.

The V call is TRBV19, the J call TRBJ2-1; unclear D gene. The CDR3 has 16 residues. Trimming took 6 bases from V and 0 from J, leaving 15 bases between them. Germline CDR1 reads LNHDA; CDR2 reads SQIVND (reference sequence). The CDR3 DNA reads as TGTGCCAGTAGCATCCAGGCGTTCACCTCCTACAATGAGCAGTTCTTC. Translating gives CASSIQAFTSYNEQFF.

The V and J genes are TRBV27 and TRBJ1-1; no clear D gene. Trimming left V 2 bases short and J 0 bases short, with 13 bases between. Germline V gene data show CDR1 as MNHEY and CDR2 as SMNVEV (reference sequence). CDR3 length: 16 residues. The CDR3 region is CASSLTRGRLNTEAFF. CDR3 nucleotide sequence: TGTGCCAGCAGTTTAACACGGGGTAGATTGAACACTGAAGCTTTCTTT.

The V and J genes are TRBV6-2 or TRBV6-3 and TRBJ2-3; no firm D call. The V end lost 5 bases, the J end lost 2 bases, and 14 bases lay between the germline ends. The CDR3 runs to 15 residues. The germline V gene encodes CDR1 MNHEY and CDR2 SVGEGT. CDR3 residues: CASSTTAGTTDTQYF. Here the CDR3 DNA reads TGTGCCAGCAGTACTACCGCCGGAACCACAGATACGCAGTATTTT.

This chain uses TRBV27 with TRBJ1-2; 7 bases are shared with TRBD1. Germline lookup yields CDR1 MNHEY and CDR2 SMNVEV (reference sequence). V was pared by 6 bases and J by 1 base, with 2 bases of the junction left unmatched. CDR3 length equals 13 residues. The DNA for the CDR3 is TGTGCCAGCAGGGGGACAGTTAACTATGGCTACACCTTC. It codes for CASRGTVNYGYTF.

This chain connects TRBV4-2 to TRBJ2-1, with 9 bases fitting TRBD2. CDR1 is LGHNA, CDR2 YNFKEQ, per germline. The CDR3 sequence is 16 residues long. Trimming at V came to 0 bases and at J to 3 bases, leaving 3 bases not matched to a gene. The CDR3 nucleotides are TGTGCCAGCAGCCAAGAGCCTAGCGGGGACTACAATGAGCAGTTCTTC. Its translation: CASSQEPSGDYNEQFF.

V is TRBV5-1 and J is TRBJ2-1; 7 bases agree with TRBD1. This CDR3 is built from 14 residues. Trimming at V came to 7 bases and at J to 0 bases, leaving 4 bases not matched to a gene. From germline, CDR1 is SGHRS and CDR2 YFSETQ. CDR3 coding DNA: TGCGCCAGCCAAGGGACAGTCTCCTACAATGAGCAGTTCTTC. This codes for CASQGTVSYNEQFF.

The chain uses TRBV5-1 and TRBJ1-1, with TRBD1 as a possible D gene (5 bases). Trimming pared 2 bases from V and 4 bases from J, leaving 15 bases between. CDR3 size: 15 residues. The V gene's germline CDR1 is SGHRS and CDR2 YFSETQ. CDR3 bases: TGCGCCAGCAGCTTTTTGCCGGGGGGAGGCACTGAAGCTTTCTTT. As protein: CASSFLPGGGTEAFF. Together with reference TRBV5-1 and TRBJ1-1, the CDR3 gives the full variable domain: KAGVTQTPRYLIKTRGQQVTLSCSPISGHRSVSWYQQTPGQGLQFLFEYFSETQRNKGNFPGRFSGRQFSNSRSEMNVSTLELGDSALYLCASSFLPGGGTEAFFGQGTRLTVV.

The chain couples TRBV28 to TRBJ2-2, with D tentatively TRBD2 (12 bases). CDR3 length: 18 amino acids. Trimming shortened V by 5 bases and J by 4 bases, and 23 bases separated the two germline ends. CDR1 is MDHEN and CDR2 is SYDVKM in the germline V gene. CDR3 sequence reads: CASSAGQGGLAGTGELFF. CDR3 sequence (DNA): TGTGCCAGCAGTGCGGGACAGGGGGGACTAGCGGGCACCGGGGAGCTGTTTTTT.

There are a few counts of this clone. The chain links TRBV28 to TRBJ2-3; D gene ambiguous. V lost 5 bases, J lost 2 bases, and 8 bases lay in between. Germline values: CDR1 MDHEN, CDR2 SYDVKM. This CDR3 is 13 amino acids long. CDR3 DNA sequence: TGTGCCAGCAGTCCCCCTTACACAGATACGCAGTATTTT. Its protein is CASSPPYTDTQYF.

The rearrangement links TRBV9 to TRBJ2-3, with 8 nucleotides matching TRBD2. With 6 bases clipped from V and 9 bases from J, the junction kept 6 bases outside the gene matches. The CDR3 has 12 residues. Germline CDR1 is SGDLS and CDR2 is YYNGEE. The CDR3 nucleotides read TGTGCCAGCACCGGGGGGGAGGTAACGCAGTATTTT. Its protein product is CASTGGEVTQYF.

The chain employs TRBV4-1 and TRBJ1-4, with 7 bases identical to TRBD1. CDR1 and CDR2 from the germline V gene are MGHRA and YSYEKL. With V trimmed by 1 base and J by 7 bases, 6 bases remained unmatched. This CDR3 spans 15 amino acids. The CDR3 reads CASSQGRGAGEKLFF. The CDR3 DNA sequence: TGCGCCAGCAGCCAAGGCAGGGGGGCTGGTGAAAAACTGTTTTTT.